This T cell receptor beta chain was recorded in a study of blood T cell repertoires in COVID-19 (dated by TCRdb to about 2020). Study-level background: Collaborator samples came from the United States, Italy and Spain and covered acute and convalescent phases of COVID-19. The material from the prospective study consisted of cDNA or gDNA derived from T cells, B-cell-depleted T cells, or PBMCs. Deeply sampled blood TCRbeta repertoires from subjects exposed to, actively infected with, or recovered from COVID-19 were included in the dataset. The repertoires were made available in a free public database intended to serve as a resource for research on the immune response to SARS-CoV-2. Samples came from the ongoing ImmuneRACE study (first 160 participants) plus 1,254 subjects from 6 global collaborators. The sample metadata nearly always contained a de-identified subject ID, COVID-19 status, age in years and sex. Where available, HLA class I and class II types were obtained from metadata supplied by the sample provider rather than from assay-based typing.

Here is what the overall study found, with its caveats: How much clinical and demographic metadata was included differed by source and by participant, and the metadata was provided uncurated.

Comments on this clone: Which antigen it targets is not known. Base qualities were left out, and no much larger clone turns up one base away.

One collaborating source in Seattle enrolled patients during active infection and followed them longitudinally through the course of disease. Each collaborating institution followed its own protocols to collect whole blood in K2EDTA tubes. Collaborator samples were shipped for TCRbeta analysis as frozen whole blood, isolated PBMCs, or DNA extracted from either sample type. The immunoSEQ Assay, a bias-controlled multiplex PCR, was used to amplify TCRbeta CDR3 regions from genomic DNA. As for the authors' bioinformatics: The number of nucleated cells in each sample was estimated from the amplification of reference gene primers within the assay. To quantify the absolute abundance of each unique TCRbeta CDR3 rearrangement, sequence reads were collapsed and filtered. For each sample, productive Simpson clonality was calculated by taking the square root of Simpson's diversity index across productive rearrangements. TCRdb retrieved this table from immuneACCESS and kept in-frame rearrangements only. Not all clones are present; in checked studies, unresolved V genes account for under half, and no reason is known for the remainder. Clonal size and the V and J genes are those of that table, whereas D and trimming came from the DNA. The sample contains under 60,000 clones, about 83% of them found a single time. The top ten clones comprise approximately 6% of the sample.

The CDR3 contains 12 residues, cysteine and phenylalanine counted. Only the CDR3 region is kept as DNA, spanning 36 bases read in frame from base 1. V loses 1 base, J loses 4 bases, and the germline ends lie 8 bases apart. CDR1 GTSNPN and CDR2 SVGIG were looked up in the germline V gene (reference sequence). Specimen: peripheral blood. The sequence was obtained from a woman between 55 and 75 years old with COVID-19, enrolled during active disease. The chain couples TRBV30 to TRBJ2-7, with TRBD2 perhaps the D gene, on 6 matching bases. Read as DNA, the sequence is TGTGCCTGGAGTGCCGGGACTTACGAGCAGTACTTC. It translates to CAWSAGTYEQYF.